The clone carrying this TCR beta chain has just one count. The antigen is unknown. This entry is derived from a study of cytomegalovirus exposure and HLA in healthy donors. Points from the study as a whole: A later analysis reportedly found fewer N-insertions in an Asian-associated ancestry cluster than the roughly 670-donor mean. For most TCR sequences rarity was the rule, although some public TCRs occurred in many donors. Using the classifier, cytomegalovirus status was reportedly diagnosed with high specificity and sensitivity.

The V segment lost 2 bases and the J segment 4 bases; nucleotides outside the gene matches: 7. Germline V gene data show CDR1 as GTSNPN and CDR2 as SVGIG (reference sequence). This CDR3 comprises 15 residues. A multiplex PCR was run with 60 Vbeta primers and 13 Jbeta primers. How the authors handled the data: The authors later counted roughly 77 million unique TCR beta chains, roughly 11 million of them shared. Sequencing used immunoSEQ multiplex PCR; TCRdb keeps in-frame clones, though not all of them. The V and J calls and clone size were taken over from that table, and D and trimming were inferred from the DNA. The sample consists of more than 95,000 clones, approximately 69% of them appearing once.

This rearrangement joins TRBV30 to TRBJ1-5; 8 bases are shared with TRBD1. This TCR was recovered from a woman aged 45-65 years in good health and CMV-seropositive. The material sequenced was PBMCs. DNA for the CDR3: TGTGCCTGGAGTCTAGACAGGGGAGAGAATCAGCCCCAGCATTTT. Its protein is CAWSLDRGENQPQHF.